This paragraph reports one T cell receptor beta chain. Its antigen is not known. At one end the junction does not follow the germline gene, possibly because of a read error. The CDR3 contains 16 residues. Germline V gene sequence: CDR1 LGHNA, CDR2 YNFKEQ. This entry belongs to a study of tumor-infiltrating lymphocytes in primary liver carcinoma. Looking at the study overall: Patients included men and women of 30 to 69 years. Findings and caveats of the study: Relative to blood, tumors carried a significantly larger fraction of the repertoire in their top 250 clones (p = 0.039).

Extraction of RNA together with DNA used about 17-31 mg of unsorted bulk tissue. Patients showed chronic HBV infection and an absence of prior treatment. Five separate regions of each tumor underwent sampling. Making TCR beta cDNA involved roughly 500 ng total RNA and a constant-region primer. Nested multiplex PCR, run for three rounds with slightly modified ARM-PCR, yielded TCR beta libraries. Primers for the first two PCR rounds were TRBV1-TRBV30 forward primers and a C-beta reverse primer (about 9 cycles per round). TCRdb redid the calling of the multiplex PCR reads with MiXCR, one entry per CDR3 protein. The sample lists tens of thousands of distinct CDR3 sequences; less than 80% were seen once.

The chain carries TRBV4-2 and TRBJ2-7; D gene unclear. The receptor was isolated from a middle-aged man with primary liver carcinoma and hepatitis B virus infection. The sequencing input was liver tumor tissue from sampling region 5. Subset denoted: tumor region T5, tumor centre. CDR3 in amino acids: CASSQDEQTKSYGQYF. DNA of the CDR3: TGTGCCAGCAGCCAAGACGAACAGACGAAATCATACGGGCAGTACTTC.